The 14 T cell receptor beta chains listed next were all sequenced from one sample in a study of cytomegalovirus exposure and HLA in healthy donors listed by TCRdb under 2017. Library preparation was by the immunoSEQ multiplex PCR assay. For the multiplex PCR, a mixture combining 60 forward primers for TCR Vbeta segments and 13 reverse primers for TCR Jbeta segments was used. In TCRdb, the immuneACCESS table is reduced to in-frame sequences with V and J assigned. These tables do not hold every clone; where another copy was compared, an unresolved V gene accounts for under half, and the others remain unexplained. A total of some 140,000 clones appear in this sample, more than 75% of them only once. The leading ten clones occupy roughly 13% of the sample. The sequencing input was PBMCs. These receptors originate from a young man in good health and CMV-seropositive.

The CDR3 DNA reads TGTGCCATCATGGGCAGGGGCCCCATCGGGTACGAGCAGTACTTC. Its translation is CAIMGRGPIGYEQYF. This chain connects TRBV10-3 to TRBJ2-7, with D tentatively TRBD1 (6 bases). CDR3 length: 15 amino acids. Germline lookup yields CDR1 ENHRY and CDR2 SYGVKD. V dropped 7 bases and J dropped 4 bases, with 20 bases sitting between them.

This clone was observed a single time. The genes are TRBV19 and TRBJ1-2; 10 positions agree with TRBD1. CDR1 LNHDA and CDR2 SQIVND come from the germline V gene (reference sequence). This CDR3 comprises 14 residues. After removal of 6 bases from V and 5 bases from J, the junction contained 6 bases not matched to a gene. Here the CDR3 DNA reads TGTGCCAGTAGAACCGGGACAGGGGAATATGGCTACACCTTC. It specifies CASRTGTGEYGYTF.

For this clone: Other nucleotide sequences from this sample produce the same CDR3. V is TRBV11-2 and J is TRBJ2-7, with D possibly being TRBD1 (6 bases). V was trimmed by 0 bases and J by 0 bases, leaving 9 bases between them. Germline V gene sequence: CDR1 SGHAT, CDR2 FQNNGV. CDR3 length: 15 residues. CDR3 in DNA: TGTGCCAGCAGCTTAGAAGGGGGTAGCTCCTACGAGCAGTACTTC. It codes for CASSLEGGSSYEQYF.

The chain has TRBV6-8 and TRBJ2-3, with TRBD2 matching over 11 bases. Unmatched junction bases numbered 5, after V lost 3 bases and J lost 6 bases. The CDR3 has 15 residues. Germline lookup yields CDR1 MNHGY and CDR2 SAAAGT. This chain's CDR3 is CASSYRLAGSDTQYF. CDR3 DNA: TGTGCCAGCAGTTATCGACTAGCGGGGAGCGATACGCAGTATTTT.

This rearrangement joins TRBV27 to TRBJ2-7; unclear D gene. Germline V lookup: CDR1 MNHEY, CDR2 SMNVEV (reference sequence). The CDR3 covers 14 residues. The germline V and J ends were trimmed by 0 bases and 1 base, with 7 bases remaining between them. CDR3 coding DNA: TGTGCCAGCAGTTTATCGAGCAGGTCCTACGAGCAGTACTTC. Residues: CASSLSSRSYEQYF.

CDR3 region: CASSETKRGSSYNEQFF. CDR3 in DNA: TGTGCCAGTAGTGAAACCAAACGGGGGAGCTCCTACAATGAGCAGTTCTTC. This chain joins TRBV19 and TRBJ2-1; the D gene is possibly TRBD2 (6 bases). Germline CDR1 reads LNHDA; CDR2 reads SQIVND (reference sequence). This CDR3 contains 17 residues. The V gene lost 5 bases and the J gene lost 0 bases, with 17 bases spanning the gap.

The chain couples TRBV13 to TRBJ1-4, with TRBD1 matching 9 bases. The CDR3 length is 15 residues. Germline-derived CDR1 and CDR2 are PRHDT and FYEKMQ (reference sequence). V gave up 3 bases and J gave up 5 bases; unmatched junction bases: 4. CDR3 region: CASSFVGQGNEKLFF. The CDR3 DNA is TGTGCCAGCAGCTTTGTCGGACAGGGGAATGAAAAACTGTTTTTT.

The rearrangement uses TRBV29-1 and TRBJ1-2; D gene unclear. The CDR3 totals 10 residues. CDR1 and CDR2 (germline): SQVTM, ANQGSEA. Trimming cost V 6 bases and J 7 bases, with 9 bases left between them. CDR3 protein: CSVVGTGYTF. In DNA, the CDR3 is TGCAGCGTAGTTGGCACTGGCTACACCTTC.

The chain combines TRBV6-5 with TRBJ2-3, with 8 positions matching TRBD2. V dropped 2 bases and J dropped 5; count of bases not matched to a gene: 6. This CDR3 is built from 15 residues. From germline, CDR1 is MNHEY and CDR2 SVGAGI. The CDR3 sequence: CASSYTGGPGDTQYF. CDR3 sequence (DNA): TGTGCCAGCAGTTACACGGGAGGGCCCGGAGATACGCAGTATTTT.

The V call is TRBV15, the J call TRBJ1-3; 7 positions agree with TRBD1. Looked up from germline, CDR1 is LNHNV and CDR2 is YYDKDF (reference sequence). The CDR3 covers 19 residues. Germline trimming cut 4 bases from V and 0 bases from J; bases unmatched to any gene: 15. This chain's CDR3 is CATSIPTRQGTLSGNTIYF. The CDR3 coding sequence is TGTGCCACCAGCATCCCAACTCGACAGGGCACCCTCTCTGGAAACACCATATATTTT.

This clone was picked up a small number of times. The chain couples TRBV6-5 to TRBJ2-5; D ambiguous. V lost 6 bases and J lost 2, with 10 bases in between. CDR1 and CDR2 from the germline V gene are MNHEY and SVGAGI. The CDR3 sequence is 13 residues long. The CDR3 sequence is CASRVDFQETQYF. The CDR3 DNA sequence: TGTGCCAGCAGGGTAGACTTTCAAGAGACCCAGTACTTC.

The chain has TRBV27 and TRBJ2-1; 8 positions match TRBD1. Germline CDR1 is MNHEY and CDR2 is SMNVEV (reference sequence). Trimming removed 2 bases from V and 15 bases from J; junction bases left unmatched: 9. This CDR3 contains 13 residues. The chain's CDR3 is CASSLGDRWLTFF. The DNA for the CDR3 is TGTGCCAGCAGTTTAGGGGACAGGTGGCTGACGTTCTTC.

The chain links TRBV5-6 to TRBJ1-5; maybe TRBD1 (5 bases). CDR3 length: 14 amino acids. V was shortened by 10 bases and J by 7 bases, with 21 bases between the two germline ends. The V gene's germline CDR1 is SGHDT and CDR2 YYEEEE. CDR3: CAQGPNPGRQPQHF. The CDR3 DNA sequence: TGTGCCCAGGGCCCCAATCCCGGCAGGCAGCCCCAGCATTTT.

The chain employs TRBV7-6 and TRBJ2-1, with 14 bases identical to TRBD2. The CDR3 extends over 18 amino acids. Looked up from germline, CDR1 is SGHVS and CDR2 is FNYEAQ. V lost 5 bases to trimming and J lost 5 bases; unmatched junction nucleotides: 11. The CDR3 protein is CASSPPGTSGRSHNEQFF. In DNA form, the CDR3 reads TGTGCCAGCAGCCCCCCCGGGACTAGCGGGAGATCACACAATGAGCAGTTCTTC.